The T cell receptor beta chain under discussion was sequenced for a study of cytomegalovirus exposure and HLA in healthy donors. This clone occurred once. The antigen is undetermined. Study-level points and caveats: In vitro, a few CMV-associated chains proved specific for CMV antigens.

Vbeta (60) and Jbeta (13) primers were used in the PCR. Clones were read by immunoSEQ multiplex PCR, and TCRdb kept only the in-frame ones, dropping some. Of 140,000 to 150,000 clones detected, around 80% appear once; the ten largest clones hold approximately 4.1%. This CDR3 region has 15 residues. Germline CDR1 is SGHVS and CDR2 is FQNEAQ. V lost 2 bases and J lost 3, with 12 bases in between. The gene calls are TRBV7-8 and TRBJ2-3; no clear D gene. The sample was PBMCs. The clonotype comes from a middle-aged man in good health and CMV-seronegative. The CDR3 sequence is CASSLRPTGTDTQYF. The CDR3 bases are TGTGCCAGCAGCTTACGCCCTACCGGGACAGATACGCAGTATTTT. Based on the CDR3 plus reference TRBV7-8 and TRBJ2-3, the full variable domain is GAGVSQSPRYKVAKRGQDVALRCDPISGHVSLFWYQQALGQGPEFLTYFQNEAQLDKSGLPSDRFFAERPEGSVSTLKIQRTQQEDSAVYLCASSLRPTGTDTQYFGPGTRLTVL.